Presented here are 10 T cell receptor beta chains from one specimen sequenced in a study of beta chain features in type 1 diabetes. The authors reverse transcribed all of the isolated RNA, so sequencing captured expressed TCRB transcripts. Assay used: immunoSEQ multiplex PCR; TCRdb lists only in-frame clones, some missing. Of about 320,000 clones listed, approximately 14% were seen once; the top ten hold 5.5% to 7.5%. Sample: central memory CD4+ T cells from blood. These receptors all come from a young man in good health.

The sample holds a few counts of this clone. This chain connects TRBV29-1 to TRBJ2-7; the D is unclear. V was trimmed by 4 bases and J by 0 bases, leaving 7 bases between them. The length of the CDR3 is 12 residues. In germline, CDR1 is SQVTM, CDR2 ANQGSEA. The CDR3 DNA reads TGCAGCGTTGTTGCCCCCTCCTACGAGCAGTACTTC. Protein product: CSVVAPSYEQYF.

This clone was counted only a few times. The rearrangement uses TRBV5-6 and TRBJ2-3; 8 bases are a match to TRBD2. Looked up from germline, CDR1 is SGHDT and CDR2 is YYEEEE. This CDR3 region has 14 residues. V lost 0 bases to trimming and J lost 8 bases; unmatched junction nucleotides: 5. The CDR3: CASSLATSGGTQYF. Here the CDR3 DNA reads TGTGCCAGCAGCTTGGCTACCAGCGGGGGTACGCAGTATTTT.

The J gene is TRBJ2-3, the V gene TRBV11-2; 12 bases line up with TRBD2. The CDR3 has 16 residues. Germline CDR1 and CDR2: SGHAT and FQNNGV. Losses at the gene ends were 2 bases for V and 4 bases for J; bases not matched to a gene: 4. CDR3 in amino acids: CASSLKLAGGSDTQYF. CDR3 DNA: TGTGCCAGCAGCTTAAAACTAGCGGGGGGATCAGATACGCAGTATTTT.

This clone occurred a few times. The chain is built from TRBV6-5 and TRBJ2-7, with a tentative D call TRBD1 (6 bases). Trimming left V 7 bases short and J 4 bases short, with 11 bases between. The CDR3 is 12 residues long. Germline-derived CDR1 and CDR2 are MNHEY and SVGAGI. CDR3 in DNA: TGTGCCAGCAATCCAGGGGCTTACGAGCAGTACGTC. Translating it yields CASNPGAYEQYV.

This chain links TRBV5-1 with TRBJ2-5; D is tentatively TRBD1 or TRBD2 (5 bases each). V was cut by 0 bases and J by 2 bases, with 17 bases left in between. The CDR3 totals 17 residues. Germline loops: CDR1 SGHRS, CDR2 YFSETQ. The CDR3 reads CASSLGGFSDGQETQYF. CDR3 coding DNA: TGCGCCAGCAGCTTGGGGGGGTTTTCGGACGGACAAGAGACCCAGTACTTC.

This clone was detected a few times. The CDR3 loop reads CASSQDTAGGGTDTQYF. The CDR3 region has the DNA TGCGCCAGCAGCCAAGATACGGCGGGAGGGGGCACAGATACGCAGTATTTT. The chain joins TRBV4-3 to TRBJ2-3; 9 bases map to TRBD2. This CDR3 is built from 17 residues. Germline values: CDR1 LGHNA, CDR2 YSLEER. After removal of 0 bases from V and 1 base from J, the junction contained 5 bases not matched to a gene.

The chain links TRBV2 to TRBJ2-7; no reliable D call. Germline-derived CDR1 and CDR2 are SNHLY and FYNNEI. The CDR3 is 16 amino acids. V was shortened by 2 bases and J by 9 bases, with 23 bases between the two germline ends. CDR3 loop: CASSEPTFSDLDTQYF. The CDR3 nucleotides are TGTGCCAGCAGTGAACCGACTTTCTCTGACCTAGATACGCAGTACTTC.

This clone occurred a few times. V and J are TRBV6-6 and TRBJ2-2; possible D gene TRBD1, 6 bases. This CDR3 has 14 amino acids. Trimming cost V 5 bases and J 2 bases, with 9 bases left between them. CDR1 and CDR2 (germline): MNHNY, SVGAGI (reference sequence). The CDR3 DNA reads as TGTGCCAGCAGTGGACAGATCAACACCGGGGAGCTGTTTTTT. Protein: CASSGQINTGELFF.

The chain joins TRBV7-2 to TRBJ2-3; 9 bases fit TRBD2. After removal of 3 bases from V and 2 bases from J, the junction contained 6 bases not matched to a gene. Germline CDR1 is SGHTA and CDR2 is FQGNSA. The CDR3 covers 16 residues. The CDR3 DNA follows: TGTGCCAGCAGCTTTTCGGGGACTAGCCCCACAGATACGCAGTATTTT. Encoded protein: CASSFSGTSPTDTQYF.

In this sample, this clone turned up a few times. The genes are TRBV18 and TRBJ2-2, with no clear D. The V end lost 0 bases, the J end lost 1 base, and 6 bases lay between the germline ends. The CDR3 totals 15 residues. Germline V gene data show CDR1 as KGHSH and CDR2 as LQKENI. The CDR3 DNA follows: TGTGCCAGCTCACCACCGTCAAGGAACACCGGGGAGCTGTTTTTT. This translates into CASSPPSRNTGELFF.